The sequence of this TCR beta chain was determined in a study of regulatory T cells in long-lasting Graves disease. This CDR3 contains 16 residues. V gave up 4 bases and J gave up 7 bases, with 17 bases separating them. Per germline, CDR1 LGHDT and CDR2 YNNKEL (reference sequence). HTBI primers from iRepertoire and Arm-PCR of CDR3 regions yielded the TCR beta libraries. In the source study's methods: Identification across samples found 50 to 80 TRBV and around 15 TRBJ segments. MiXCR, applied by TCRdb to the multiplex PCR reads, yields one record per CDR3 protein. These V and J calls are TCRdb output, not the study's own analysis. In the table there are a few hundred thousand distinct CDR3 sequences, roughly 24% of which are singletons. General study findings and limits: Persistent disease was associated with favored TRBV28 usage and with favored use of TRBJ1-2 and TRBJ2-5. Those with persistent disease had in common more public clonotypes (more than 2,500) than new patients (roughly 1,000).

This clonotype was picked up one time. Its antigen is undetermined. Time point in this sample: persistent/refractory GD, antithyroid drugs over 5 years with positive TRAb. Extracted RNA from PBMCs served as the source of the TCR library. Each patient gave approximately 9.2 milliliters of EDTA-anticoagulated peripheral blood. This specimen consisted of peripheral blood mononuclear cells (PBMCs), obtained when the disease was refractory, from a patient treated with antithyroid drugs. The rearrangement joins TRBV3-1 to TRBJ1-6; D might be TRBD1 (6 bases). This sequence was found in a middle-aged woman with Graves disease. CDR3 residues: CASSPSGGKGNSPLHF. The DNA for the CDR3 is TGTGCCAGCAGCCCAAGCGGGGGCAAAGGAAATTCACCCCTCCACTTT.